This is a list of T cell receptor beta chains from one sample in a study of T cells in localized non-small cell lung cancer. Libraries were prepared by immunoSEQ multiplex PCR; TCRdb keeps only in-frame clonotypes and omits some of them. The data show 40,000 to 50,000 clones, roughly 90% seen once. The source was peripheral blood, collected before any cancer treatment. The receptors shown here come from a female donor aged 60 or older with stage I squamous cell lung carcinoma. Each CDR3 is given with its conserved first and last residue. A D gene is named only where the DNA matches it firmly.

length | D | V | CDR3
14 | TRBD2 | TRBV30 | CAWSVRLAGDTQYF
16 | TRBD1 | TRBV30 | CAWHLRGTGVTGELFF
16 | TRBD2 | TRBV12-5 | CASGPGLAGAQETQYF
15 | - | TRBV7-2 | CASSRAGRAGETQYF
13 | - | TRBV6-5 | CASGRGGLDGYTF
16 | TRBD2 | TRBV15 | CATSRDPSGGYNEQFF
13 | - | TRBV2 | CASSISRADTQYF
10 | - | TRBV6-5 | CARAWGTQYF
14 | - | TRBV2 | CASSADGFTGELFF
14 | - | TRBV18 | CASSPVTAARTQYF
17 | TRBD2 | TRBV7-3 | CASSLGRSSGRNYEQYF
14 | - | TRBV6-4 | CASRSGNGGRGYTF
14 | - | TRBV9 | CASSVPGNNYGYTF
15 | - | TRBV5-1 | CASSLVRTSTDEQFF
18 | TRBD2 | TRBV7-9 | CASSLGPLAGGTYNEQFF
10 | - | TRBV5-1 | CASSYVEQYF
14 | - | TRBV27 | CASSLSKGDGGYTF
15 | - | TRBV7-6 | CASSLAEGPGNTIYF
15 | TRBD1 | TRBV5-1 | CASSLDGQGVLGYTF
16 | - | TRBV15 | CATSRDRGGNTGELFF
14 | TRBD2 | TRBV30 | CAWTRLAGVDTQYF
13 | - | TRBV30 | CAWSGNRATEAFF
18 | - | TRBV18 | CASSPPSREVKWRTEAFF
13 | - | TRBV9 | CASTSRQGTEAFF
16 | - | TRBV9 | CASSVGGGVDRDTIYF
16 | TRBD2 | TRBV7-2 | CASSPSRTSGAYEQYF
15 | - | TRBV6-5 | CASSYSINRVREQYF
15 | - | TRBV7-8 | CASSLSAGSNQPQHF
15 | TRBD1 | TRBV30 | CAWSRGQGANYGYTF
13 | TRBD1 | TRBV7-8 | CASSKRGQSEAFF
14 | - | TRBV7-9 | CASSFRGVVNGYTF
14 | TRBD1 | TRBV6-5 | CASSRTGQKQPQHF
15 | - | TRBV18 | CASSPSLGMNTEAFF
11 | - | TRBV7-2 | CASSETYEQYF
17 | TRBD2 | TRBV6-9 | CASRNSGILNFKNIQYF
14 | - | TRBV2 | CASSAGRRNTEAFF
17 | TRBD1 | TRBV5-6 | CASRRTGDILAKNIQYF
15 | TRBD1 | TRBV18 | CASSPGQGGYQPQHF
12 | - | TRBV6-6 | CASNTGNQPQHF
17 | TRBD2 | TRBV5-1 | CASSLAAGVIRTGELFF
14 | TRBD1 | TRBV18 | CASEKGAMPDTQYF
15 | TRBD2 | TRBV7-8 | CASSSLSGSGDTQYF
14 | - | TRBV6-5 | CASTRTGTSYGYTF
17 | TRBD2 | TRBV5-1 | CASSLGTSGRLSYEQYF
14 | - | TRBV7-2 | CASSPSLVGHGYTF
14 | - | TRBV30 | CAWSGGGTSYEQYF
14 | TRBD1 | TRBV7-9 | CASSFSGTGSEQYF
14 | TRBD1 | TRBV7-9 | CASRRTGNTGELFF
15 | - | TRBV6-5 | CASSYGQGQGYEQYF
15 | - | TRBV5-1 | CASSLAGGFNQPQHF
15 | TRBD1 | TRBV27 | CASSPGTGVRDTQYF
12 | - | TRBV4-2 | CASSQDLVVFTF
13 | - | TRBV5-4 | CASKGGGEDEQYF
17 | TRBD1 | TRBV5-1 | CASSSTGTGTMNTEAFF
15 | TRBD1 | TRBV18 | CASSPDRKNTGELFF
12 | - | TRBV5-1 | CASSLNPNEQFF
14 | - | TRBV19 | CASSMIGGPYGYTF
12 | TRBD2 | TRBV6-5 | CATAREGEEQYF
14 | - | TRBV9 | CASSVGKEGYGYTF
17 | TRBD2 | TRBV4-1 | CASSQEGTSGSVDEQFF